The sequence of this T cell receptor beta chain was determined in a study of monozygotic twins with inflammatory bowel disease. The study's findings and limits: Separate T cell subtypes could not be resolved from one another. Repertoires of patients may have been made more variable by differing immunosuppressive treatments.

There were approximately 3,600 ng of total RNA used for each TCR library. From its re-call of the 5' RACE reads, TCRdb lists each CDR3 protein once, without DNA. The table gives around 230,000 distinct CDR3 sequences; the top ten clones make up 1.5% to 2% of it. With regard to this clonotype: Its antigen remains unknown.

In germline, CDR1 is SGHAT, CDR2 FQNNGV. The CDR3 length is 13 residues. The sequence was collected from a human donor with ulcerative colitis or Crohn's disease, or a healthy co-twin of an affected twin (not recorded which). Sequenced input: blood. The chain joins TRBV11-2 to TRBJ1-6; TCRdb's D gene call, TRBD1, goes unchecked for lack of DNA. CDR3 region: CASSSLGGRPLHF.